The 12 T cell receptor beta chains presented below share a single source sample, sequenced in a study of blood T cell repertoires in COVID-19. This table comes from immunoSEQ multiplex PCR, and its TCRdb copy is limited to in-frame clones, with some not included. The sample has under 200,000 clones; more than 70% are singletons. Sample: peripheral blood. These receptors were collected from a man over 45 who had recovered from COVID-19.

This clone was seen a single time. The chain is built from TRBV19 and TRBJ1-2; maybe TRBD1 (6 bases). CDR3 length equals 12 residues. Between the trimmed V and J ends, which lost 3 bases and 5 bases, there was a span of 7 bases. Germline CDR1 LNHDA, CDR2 SQIVND (reference sequence). The CDR3 nucleotides are TGTGCCAGTAGTATGCAGGGGTATGGCTACACCTTC. Translated, it gives CASSMQGYGYTF. The full variable domain, its missing parts supplied by reference TRBV19 and TRBJ1-2, is DGGITQSPKYLFRKEGQNVTLSCEQNLNHDAMYWYRQDPGQGLRLIYYSQIVNDFQKGDIAEGYSVSREKKESFPLTVTSAQKNPTAFYLCASSMQGYGYTFGSGTRLTVV.

The genes are TRBV28 and TRBJ1-2; TRBD1 matches at 8 bases. After removal of 7 bases from V and 6 bases from J, the junction contained 13 bases not matched to a gene. This CDR3 region has 15 residues. From germline, CDR1 is MDHEN and CDR2 SYDVKM. CDR3 amino acids: CASTLDRENYNGYTF. The CDR3 nucleotides are TGTGCCAGCACCCTGGACAGGGAAAATTACAATGGCTACACCTTC.

J is TRBJ1-2 and V is TRBV19; D gene ambiguous. The germline V gene encodes CDR1 LNHDA and CDR2 SQIVND (reference sequence). CDR3 length equals 13 residues. The ends were cut back, 10 bases at V and 2 bases at J, with 14 bases in the middle. CDR3 sequence (DNA): TGTGCCACCAGAGGTTCCTTAAACTATGGCTACACCTTC. This sequence encodes CATRGSLNYGYTF.

This chain links TRBV28 with TRBJ1-4; TRBD1 matches at 11 bases. J lost 0 bases, V lost 4 bases, and 1 base had no gene match. The CDR3 contains 16 residues. In germline, CDR1 is MDHEN, CDR2 SYDVKM. CDR3 sequence (DNA): TGTGCCAGCAGTTGGACAGGGGGCTCAACTAATGAAAAACTGTTTTTT. Its protein product is CASSWTGGSTNEKLFF.

V is TRBV19 and J is TRBJ1-5; TRBD1 matches 9 bases. This CDR3 is built from 18 residues. V lost 6 bases to trimming and J lost 1 base; unmatched junction nucleotides: 13. Germline V CDR1 and CDR2: LNHDA, SQIVND (reference sequence). The CDR3 sequence is CASRTGQGTGGSNQPQHF. CDR3 coding DNA: TGTGCCAGTAGAACGGGACAGGGTACAGGCGGGAGCAATCAGCCCCAGCATTTT.

J is TRBJ2-7 and V is TRBV2, with D tentatively TRBD1 (6 bases). Trimming pared 2 bases from V and 6 bases from J, leaving 17 bases between. The CDR3 length is 15 residues. Per germline, CDR1 SNHLY and CDR2 FYNNEI. The CDR3 sequence is CASSEFAPQGSEQYF. The CDR3, as DNA: TGTGCCAGCAGTGAATTTGCTCCACAGGGATCCGAGCAGTACTTC.

The CDR3 DNA reads TGTGCCAGCAGCTTAAGCCCCCCGGGGGAGGGGATTCGGGATACGCAGTATTTT. It codes for CASSLSPPGEGIRDTQYF. This chain links TRBV7-6 with TRBJ2-3; 7 nucleotides align to TRBD2. Germline CDR1 and CDR2: SGHVS and FNYEAQ. The CDR3 spans 18 residues. V dropped 2 bases and J dropped 6; count of bases not matched to a gene: 17.

The rearrangement uses TRBV28 and TRBJ2-2; D gene ambiguous. Germline CDR1 reads MDHEN; CDR2 reads SYDVKM. This CDR3 has 13 residues. The germline V and J ends were trimmed by 8 bases and 3 bases, with 10 bases remaining between them. The CDR3: CASPSSDTGELFF. In DNA, the CDR3 is TGTGCCAGCCCTTCGAGTGACACCGGGGAGCTGTTTTTT.

This chain joins TRBV29-1 and TRBJ2-2, with D possibly TRBD1 on 6 matching bases. Germline CDR1 is SQVTM and CDR2 is ANQGSEA. This CDR3 comprises 11 residues. V lost 5 bases to trimming and J lost 6 bases, with 7 bases between them. The CDR3 DNA is TGCAGCGTTCACAGGGCCGGGGAGCTGTTTTTT. Its protein product is CSVHRAGELFF.

This clone has more than one count but fewer than ten. The V call is TRBV2, the J call TRBJ2-7; D gene ambiguous. Per germline, CDR1 SNHLY and CDR2 FYNNEI. V was pared by 4 bases and J by 2 bases, with 9 bases between. This CDR3 has 13 amino acids. DNA of the CDR3: TGTGCCAGCAGTGTTAAGAGCACCTACGAGCAGTACTTC. Protein sequence: CASSVKSTYEQYF.

Concerning this clone itself: The junction departs from germline at one end; a sequencing error may be responsible. This chain uses TRBV6-1 with TRBJ2-4; the D gene is possibly TRBD1 (6 bases). The CDR3 is 13 amino acids. Germline V gene sequence: CDR1 MNHNS, CDR2 SASEGT. The CDR3 sequence is CASSEAQGNIHYF. CDR3 in DNA: TGTGCCAGCAGTGAAGCTCAGGGGAACATTCACTACTTC.

This chain links TRBV29-1 with TRBJ1-2; the D is unclear. This CDR3 spans 12 amino acids. Germline V gene lookup returns CDR1 SQVTM and CDR2 ANQGSEA. The V end was cut by 2 bases, the J end by 8 bases, with 12 bases between. Written as DNA, the CDR3 is TGCAGCGTTGAAACGGGGTTGGGCGGCTACACCTTC. Protein sequence: CSVETGLGGYTF.